This TCR beta chain appears in the sequencing data of a study of blood T cells in healthy people across ages. As concerns this clonotype: Its antigen is as yet unknown. The missing conserved phenylalanine or tryptophan at the end of this CDR3 makes a read error likely. No DNA is shown, since the ends of the CDR3 on it are uncertain; the CDR3 is the one TCRdb lists.

Primed by a sample-barcoded 5' primer and a J-beta primer mix, a second PCR proceeded for 7 to 11 cycles. A tag from a template-switch adaptor with 12 random nucleotides marked each cDNA molecule. Every sample produced at least 2.5 million CDR3-containing paired-end reads. Each CDR3 protein gets one entry after TCRdb re-called the 5' RACE reads with MiXCR. This repertoire shows fewer than 800,000 distinct CDR3 sequences, approximately 29% found once; its top ten account for 15% to 19%. Per sample, a minimum of 6 million PBMCs were isolated. General study points: The authors considered diversity estimates from one million T cells to be underestimates.

The specimen was blood. This receptor was taken from a woman older than 75 in good health.

The CDR3 spells CASSSIDRALYGYTFGS. This sequence joins TRBV7-2 and TRBJ2-1; the table's D call of TRBD1 was not tested on the DNA. The CDR3 is 17 residues long, counting both termini. Germline V gene sequence: CDR1 SGHTA, CDR2 FQGNSA.